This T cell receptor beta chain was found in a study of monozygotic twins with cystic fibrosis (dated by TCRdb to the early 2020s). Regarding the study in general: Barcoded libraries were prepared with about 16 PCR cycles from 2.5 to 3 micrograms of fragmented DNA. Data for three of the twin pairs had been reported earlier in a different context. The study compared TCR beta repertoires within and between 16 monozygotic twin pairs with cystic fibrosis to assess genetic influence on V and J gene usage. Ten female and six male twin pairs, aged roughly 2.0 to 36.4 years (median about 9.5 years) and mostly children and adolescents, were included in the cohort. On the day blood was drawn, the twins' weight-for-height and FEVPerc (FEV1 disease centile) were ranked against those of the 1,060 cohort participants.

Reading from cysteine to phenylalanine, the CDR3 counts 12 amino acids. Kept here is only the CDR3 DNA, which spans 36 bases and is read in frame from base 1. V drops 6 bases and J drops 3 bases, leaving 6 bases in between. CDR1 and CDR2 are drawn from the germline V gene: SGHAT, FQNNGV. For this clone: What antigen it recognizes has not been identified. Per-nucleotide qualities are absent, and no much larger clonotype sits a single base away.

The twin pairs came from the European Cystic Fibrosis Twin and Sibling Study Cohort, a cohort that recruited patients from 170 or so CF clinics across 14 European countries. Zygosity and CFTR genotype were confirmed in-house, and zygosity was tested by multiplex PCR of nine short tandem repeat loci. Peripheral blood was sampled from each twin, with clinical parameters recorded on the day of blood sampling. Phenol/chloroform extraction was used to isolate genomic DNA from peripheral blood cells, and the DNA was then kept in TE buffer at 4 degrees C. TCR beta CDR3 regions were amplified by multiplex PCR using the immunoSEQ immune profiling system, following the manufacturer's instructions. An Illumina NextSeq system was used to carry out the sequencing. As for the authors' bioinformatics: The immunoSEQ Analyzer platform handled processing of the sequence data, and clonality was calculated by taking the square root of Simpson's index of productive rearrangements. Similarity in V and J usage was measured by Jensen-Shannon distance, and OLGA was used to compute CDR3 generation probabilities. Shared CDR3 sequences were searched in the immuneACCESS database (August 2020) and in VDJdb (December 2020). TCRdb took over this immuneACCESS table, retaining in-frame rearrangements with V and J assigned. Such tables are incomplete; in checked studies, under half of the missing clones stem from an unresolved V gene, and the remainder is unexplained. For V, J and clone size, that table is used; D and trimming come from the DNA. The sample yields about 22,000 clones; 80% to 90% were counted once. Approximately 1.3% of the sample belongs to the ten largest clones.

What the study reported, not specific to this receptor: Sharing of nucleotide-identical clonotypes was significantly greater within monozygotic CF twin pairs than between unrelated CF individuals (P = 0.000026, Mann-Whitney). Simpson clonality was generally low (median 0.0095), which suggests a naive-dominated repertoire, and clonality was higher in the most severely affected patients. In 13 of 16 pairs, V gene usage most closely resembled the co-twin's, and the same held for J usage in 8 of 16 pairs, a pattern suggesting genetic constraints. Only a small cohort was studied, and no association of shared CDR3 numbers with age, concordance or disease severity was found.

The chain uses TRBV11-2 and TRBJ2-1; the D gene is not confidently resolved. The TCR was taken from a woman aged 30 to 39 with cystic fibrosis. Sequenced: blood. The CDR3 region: CASSQSYNEQFF. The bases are TGTGCCAGCAGTCAGAGCTACAATGAGCAGTTCTTC.